This passage covers 13 T cell receptor beta chains from one sample sequenced in a study of T-cell memory formation after mild COVID-19. TCRdb ran MiXCR on the 5' RACE reads and lists one entry per CDR3 protein. The sample records fewer than 650,000 distinct CDR3 sequences, 20% to 25% being singletons. The source material was PBMCs or a T cell subset sorted from them (not recorded which). These receptors were obtained from an adult woman who had mild COVID-19 (a few samples of this study predate the infection). Cell type and time point are not known.

The rearrangement links TRBV12-5 to TRBJ1-2; tentatively, D is TRBD1 (5 bases). The germline CDR1 and CDR2 sequences are LGHNT and FRNRAP. CDR3 length: 18 residues. The V and J ends lost 2 bases and 3 bases respectively, with 22 bases between them. The CDR3 here is CASGLFLGHGAVDYGYTF. The DNA for the CDR3 is TGTGCTAGTGGTTTGTTCTTAGGACACGGGGCGGTCGACTATGGCTACACCTTC.

This clonotype came up a few times. V is TRBV3-1 and J is TRBJ2-5; TRBD2 matches 7 bases. This CDR3 spans 15 amino acids. Germline CDR1 is LGHDT and CDR2 is YNNKEL (reference sequence). Trimming cost V 0 bases and J 3 bases; bases outside gene matches: 4. CDR3 nucleotides: TGTGCCAGCAGCCAAGATGGAAGCGGGAAAGAGACCCAGTACTTC. Translating it yields CASSQDGSGKETQYF.

This sequence joins TRBV10-3 and TRBJ1-1; no clear D. V was cut by 3 bases and J by 4 bases, with 12 bases left in between. Germline assignment: CDR1 ENHRY and CDR2 SYGVKD. This CDR3 is 14 amino acids long. This CDR3 reads CAISDVLRTTEAFF. CDR3 bases: TGTGCCATCAGTGACGTCCTAAGGACCACTGAAGCTTTCTTT.

The V call is TRBV24-1, the J call TRBJ2-1, with no clear D. Trimming left V 4 bases short and J 4 bases short, with 4 bases between. CDR1 and CDR2 (germline): KGHDR, SFDVKD. This CDR3 contains 12 residues. CDR3 coding DNA: TGTGCCACCAGTGACAGTTACAATGAGCAGTTCTTC. Protein product: CATSDSYNEQFF.

The genes are TRBV2 and TRBJ2-2, with TRBD2 as a possible D gene (5 bases). CDR3 length: 13 residues. CDR1 and CDR2 (germline): SNHLY, FYNNEI. Trimming took off 6 bases at V and 0 bases at J, with 5 bases between the two ends. CDR3 in DNA: TGTGCCAGCAGCGGGGCGAACACCGGGGAGCTGTTTTTT. Amino acids: CASSGANTGELFF. The variable domain in full, completed from reference TRBV2 and TRBJ2-2, reads EPEVTQTPSHQVTQMGQEVILRCVPISNHLYFYWYRQILGQKVEFLVSFYNNEISEKSEIFDDQFSVERPDGSNFTLKIRSTKLEDSAMYFCASSGANTGELFFGEGSRLTVL.

J is TRBJ2-7 and V is TRBV29-1; TRBD2 aligns across 12 bases. J was trimmed by 4 bases and V by 7 bases; bases with no gene match: 5. In germline, CDR1 is SQVTM, CDR2 ANQGSEA. This CDR3 is 13 amino acids long. DNA for the CDR3: TGCAGCGCTTCACTAGCGGGAGGTTACGAGCAGTACTTC. Its translation: CSASLAGGYEQYF.

This clonotype has just a few counts. The rearrangement joins TRBV29-1 to TRBJ2-7; 12 bases agree with TRBD1. The CDR3 has 13 amino acids. Germline trimming cut 7 bases from V and 3 bases from J; bases unmatched to any gene: 4. Germline CDR1 and CDR2: SQVTM and ANQGSEA. The DNA of the CDR3 is TGCAGCGCCGGGACAGGGGGCGGCTACGAGCAGTACTTC. Encoded protein: CSAGTGGGYEQYF.

This clonotype appeared a few times. The genes are TRBV12-3 or TRBV12-4 and TRBJ2-5; a weak D match, TRBD1 (5 bases). V lost 3 bases to trimming and J lost 5 bases, with 19 bases between them. This CDR3 spans 16 amino acids. CDR3 protein: CASSFNPWQGIETQYF. CDR3 nucleotide sequence: TGTGCCAGCAGTTTCAACCCCTGGCAGGGAATCGAGACCCAGTACTTC.

This clonotype occurred a few times. The genes are TRBV12-3 or TRBV12-4 and TRBJ1-1; D might be TRBD1 (5 bases). The CDR3 contains 13 residues. The V gene lost 4 bases and the J gene lost 6 bases, with 12 bases spanning the gap. CDR3 in amino acids: CASSSGKGAEAFF. CDR3 bases: TGTGCCAGCAGTTCAGGGAAGGGCGCTGAAGCTTTCTTT.

The CDR3 DNA reads as TGTGCCACCAGCCCCACCGGGACAAAAAGGGCCCTATATGGCTACACCTTC. Its translation is CATSPTGTKRALYGYTF. The V call is TRBV15, the J call TRBJ1-2; possibly TRBD1 for D (6 bases). The CDR3 extends over 17 amino acids. V lost 5 bases, J lost 5 bases, and 24 bases lay in between. Germline V gene sequence: CDR1 LNHNV, CDR2 YYDKDF (reference sequence).

This clonotype was recorded a few times. The V gene is TRBV12-3 or TRBV12-4, the J gene TRBJ1-2; 7 bases line up with TRBD1. Trimming removed 7 bases from V and 2 bases from J; junction bases left unmatched: 7. CDR3 length: 14 residues. Written as DNA, the CDR3 is TGTGCCAGCAACCAACAGGGGATAAACTATGGCTACACCTTC. Protein product: CASNQQGINYGYTF.

The V gene is TRBV4-3, the J gene TRBJ1-1; 9 bases align to TRBD1. Germline assignment: CDR1 LGHNA and CDR2 YSLEER. This CDR3 region has 14 residues. Trimming removed 4 bases from V and 5 bases from J; junction bases left unmatched: 5. This chain's CDR3 is CASSLGQGRTEAFF. The CDR3 coding sequence is TGCGCCAGCAGCCTTGGACAGGGGCGAACTGAAGCTTTCTTT.

The V gene is TRBV27, the J gene TRBJ2-5, with TRBD2 as a possible D gene (6 bases). The CDR3 contains 15 residues. CDR1 and CDR2 (germline): MNHEY, SMNVEV (reference sequence). The V gene lost 4 bases and the J gene lost 2 bases, with 14 bases spanning the gap. The CDR3 is CASSSIRDLQETQYF. The CDR3 DNA reads as TGTGCCAGCAGTTCAATCCGGGACTTACAAGAGACCCAGTACTTC.